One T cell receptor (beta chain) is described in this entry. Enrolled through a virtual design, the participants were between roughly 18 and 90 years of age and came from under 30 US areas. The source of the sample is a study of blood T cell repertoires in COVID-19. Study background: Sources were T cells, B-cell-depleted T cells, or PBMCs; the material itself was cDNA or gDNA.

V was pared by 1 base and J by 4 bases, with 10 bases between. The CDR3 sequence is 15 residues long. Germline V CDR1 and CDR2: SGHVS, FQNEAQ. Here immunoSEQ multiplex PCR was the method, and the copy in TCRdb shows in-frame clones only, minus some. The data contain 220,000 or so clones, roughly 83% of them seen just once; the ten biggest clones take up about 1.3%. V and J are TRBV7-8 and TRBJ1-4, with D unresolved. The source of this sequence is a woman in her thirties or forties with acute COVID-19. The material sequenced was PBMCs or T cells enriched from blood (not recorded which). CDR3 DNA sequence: TGTGCCAGCAGCTTAGAAGCGGGGAGTAATGAAAAACTGTTTTTT. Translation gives CASSLEAGSNEKLFF.